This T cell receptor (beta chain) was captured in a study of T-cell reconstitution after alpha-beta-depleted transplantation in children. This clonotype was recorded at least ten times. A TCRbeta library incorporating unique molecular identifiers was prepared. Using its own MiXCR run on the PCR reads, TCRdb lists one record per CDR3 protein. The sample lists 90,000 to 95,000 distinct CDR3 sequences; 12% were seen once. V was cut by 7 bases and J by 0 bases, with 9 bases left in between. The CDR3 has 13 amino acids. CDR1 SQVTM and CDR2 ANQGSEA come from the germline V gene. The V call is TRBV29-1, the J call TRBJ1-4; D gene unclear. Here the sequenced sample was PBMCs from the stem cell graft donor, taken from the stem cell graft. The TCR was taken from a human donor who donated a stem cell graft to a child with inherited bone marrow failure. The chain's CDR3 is CSAVVATNEKLFF. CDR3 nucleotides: TGCAGCGCGGTGGTAGCAACTAATGAAAAACTGTTTTTT.